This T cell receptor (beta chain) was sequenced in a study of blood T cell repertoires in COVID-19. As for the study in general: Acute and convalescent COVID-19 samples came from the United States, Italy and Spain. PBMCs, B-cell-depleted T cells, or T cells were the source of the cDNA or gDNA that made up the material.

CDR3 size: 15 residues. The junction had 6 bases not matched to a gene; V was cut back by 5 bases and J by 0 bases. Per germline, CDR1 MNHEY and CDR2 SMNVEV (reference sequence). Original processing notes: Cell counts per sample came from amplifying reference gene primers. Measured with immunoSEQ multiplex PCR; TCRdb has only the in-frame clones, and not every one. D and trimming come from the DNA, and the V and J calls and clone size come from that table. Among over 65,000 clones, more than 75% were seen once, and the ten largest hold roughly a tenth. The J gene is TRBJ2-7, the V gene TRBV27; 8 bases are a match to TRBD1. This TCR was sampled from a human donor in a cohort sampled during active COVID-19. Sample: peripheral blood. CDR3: CASSPTGGDSYEQYF. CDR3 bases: TGTGCCAGCAGTCCCACAGGGGGAGACTCCTACGAGCAGTACTTC.